Listed here are 7 T cell receptor beta chains from one sample, sequenced in a study of blood T cell repertoires in COVID-19. Profiling relied on immunoSEQ multiplex PCR, and the TCRdb table lists in-frame clones only, not all of them. The table lists under 150,000 clones, around 80% of them singletons. Sequencing input: peripheral blood. These receptors all come from a woman of 80 years or more with acute or convalescent COVID-19.

V gene TRBV11-2 combines with J gene TRBJ1-6; D unclear. This CDR3 has 15 residues. The V gene's germline CDR1 is SGHAT and CDR2 FQNNGV. Between the trimmed V and J ends, which lost 3 bases and 14 bases, there was a span of 20 bases. The CDR3 DNA reads TGTGCCAGCAGCTTCGGAGGCAGGCCCACCAGATCCCTCCACTTT. Its protein is CASSFGGRPTRSLHF.

The J gene is TRBJ2-5, the V gene TRBV18; D is possibly TRBD1 (6 bases). Trimming pared 5 bases from V and 3 bases from J, leaving 13 bases between. CDR1 and CDR2 (germline): KGHSH, LQKENI. CDR3 size: 14 residues. In DNA, the CDR3 is TGTGCCAGCTCATCGAGGAACAGGGAAGAGACCCAGTACTTC. Amino acid sequence: CASSSRNREETQYF.

The chain has TRBV20-1 and TRBJ1-5; 8 bases are shared with TRBD1. The CDR3 is 15 residues long. The germline gives CDR1 DFQATT, CDR2 SNEGSKA (reference sequence). The V gene end was trimmed by 3 bases and the J gene end by 3 bases; junction bases not matched to a gene: 7. CDR3 coding DNA: TGCAGTGCTAGTCGACAGGGGCAAGACAATCAGCCCCAGCATTTT. Translation gives CSASRQGQDNQPQHF.

The rearrangement links TRBV30 to TRBJ1-2; D is unclear. CDR3 length: 13 residues. Trimming stripped 0 bases from V and 2 bases from J, with 7 bases between. Germline V gene data show CDR1 as GTSNPN and CDR2 as SVGIG (reference sequence). In DNA, the CDR3 is TGTGCCTGGAGTGTACTGGTGAACTATGGCTACACCTTC. Protein: CAWSVLVNYGYTF.

This sequence joins TRBV30 and TRBJ1-2, with D possibly being TRBD1 (6 bases). V was cut by 0 bases and J by 9 bases, with 11 bases left in between. Germline-derived CDR1 and CDR2 are GTSNPN and SVGIG (reference sequence). The CDR3 is made up of 12 amino acids. CDR3 region: CAWSVPGGSYTF. CDR3 DNA: TGTGCCTGGAGTGTACCGGGGGGCAGCTACACCTTC.

V usage is TRBV19 and J usage is TRBJ1-3; TRBD1 agrees at 7 bases. CDR3 length: 16 residues. The germline V gene has CDR1 LNHDA and CDR2 SQIVND (reference sequence). After removal of 5 bases from V and 1 base from J, the junction contained 8 bases not matched to a gene. The CDR3 is CASSSQGLSSGNTIYF. DNA of the CDR3: TGTGCCAGTAGTTCACAGGGGCTTTCATCTGGAAACACCATATATTTT.

The V call is TRBV9, the J call TRBJ2-7, with 8 bases that match TRBD1. This CDR3 is built from 16 residues. V was clipped by 4 bases and J by 2 bases; unmatched bases: 11. Per germline, CDR1 SGDLS and CDR2 YYNGEE. CDR3 amino acids: CASSPRDRKTPYEQYF. For the CDR3, the DNA is TGTGCCAGCAGCCCCCGGGACAGGAAGACCCCCTACGAGCAGTACTTC.